This is a list of T cell receptor beta chains from one sample in a study of cytomegalovirus exposure and HLA in healthy donors. TCRdb's table, derived via immunoSEQ multiplex PCR, lists solely in-frame clones and lacks some. The sample has 120,000 or so clones; 65% to 80% are singletons. The sample consisted of PBMCs. The receptors shown here come from a woman aged 40 to 55 in good health and CMV-seropositive. CDR3s include the opening cysteine and the closing phenylalanine or tryptophan. Each record gives: clone size, J gene, V gene, D gene, CDR3 protein, CDR3 DNA. D genes are given only for firm matches. Expanded clones get a size class; other rows say once, few or many, or leave the size out.

NA,TRBJ2-3,TRBV5-1,TRBD2,CASSLVLAGGRRTDTQYF,TGCGCCAGCAGCTTGGTCCTAGCGGGGGGGCGGCGCACAGATACGCAGTATTTT
NA,TRBJ1-2,TRBV6-6,NA,CASITGRYGYTF,TGTGCCAGCATTACAGGGCGGTATGGCTACACCTTC
few,TRBJ2-7,TRBV10-3,NA,CAISYTGTYEQYF,TGTGCCATCAGTTACACAGGAACCTACGAGCAGTACTTC
NA,TRBJ2-3,TRBV5-1,TRBD2,CASDPGGAADTQYF,TGCGCCAGCGACCCCGGGGGGGCGGCAGATACGCAGTATTTT
NA,TRBJ2-3,TRBV2,TRBD1,CASSRGTGATDTQYF,TGTGCCAGCAGTCGAGGGACAGGGGCGACAGATACGCAGTATTTT
NA,TRBJ2-3,TRBV9,TRBD2,CASSVATTSGRFTDTQYF,TGTGCCAGCAGCGTAGCTACGACTAGCGGGAGGTTCACAGATACGCAGTATTTT
NA,TRBJ1-5,TRBV10-3,NA,CAISPGDQPQHF,TGTGCCATCAGCCCAGGGGACCAGCCCCAGCATTTT
few,TRBJ2-7,TRBV5-4,TRBD1,CASSLGTGAGGNEQYF,TGTGCCAGCAGCTTGGGAACAGGGGCCGGTGGGAACGAGCAGTACTTC
NA,TRBJ1-1,TRBV19,NA,CASTLEGAEAFF,TGTGCCAGTACCCTAGAGGGGGCTGAAGCTTTCTTT
NA,TRBJ1-1,TRBV18,NA,CASSWGGTEAFF,TGTGCCAGCTCATGGGGGGGAACTGAAGCTTTCTTT
NA,TRBJ1-6,TRBV6-6,TRBD1,CASSKQGAENSPLHF,TGTGCCAGCAGTAAACAGGGGGCGGAAAATTCACCCCTCCACTTT
NA,TRBJ1-2,TRBV27,NA,CASSLTGVGGDGYTF,TGTGCCAGCAGTTTAACCGGTGTCGGAGGGGATGGCTACACCTTC
few,TRBJ1-1,TRBV6-1,TRBD1,CASSEADRGTEAFF,TGTGCCAGCAGTGAGGCGGACAGGGGCACTGAAGCTTTCTTT
NA,TRBJ2-5,TRBV5-6,TRBD2,CASSPRRTSGGEETQYF,TGTGCCAGCAGCCCGAGGCGGACTAGCGGGGGGGAAGAGACCCAGTACTTC
NA,TRBJ1-2,TRBV6-5,TRBD1,CASSSAGTGAVYTF,TGTGCCAGCAGTTCAGCCGGGACAGGGGCCGTTTACACCTTC
NA,TRBJ1-5,TRBV5-1,NA,CASSATGDSDQPQHF,TGCGCCAGCAGCGCCACTGGCGACTCGGATCAGCCCCAGCATTTT
NA,TRBJ2-7,TRBV10-1,NA,CASSESGRRQPEQYF,TGCGCCAGCAGTGAGTCTGGGAGGCGACAGCCCGAGCAGTACTTC
NA,TRBJ1-5,TRBV27,NA,CASSAGTSNQPQHF,TGTGCCAGCAGCGCCGGGACAAGCAATCAGCCCCAGCATTTT
NA,TRBJ1-1,TRBV6-1,TRBD1,CASSLWTGRNTEAFF,TGTGCCAGCAGTCTCTGGACAGGGAGGAACACTGAAGCTTTCTTT
few,TRBJ2-4,TRBV6-5,NA,CASSSPRERGNIQYF,TGTGCCAGCAGTTCCCCCAGGGAAAGGGGTAACATTCAGTACTTC
few,TRBJ1-1,TRBV19,NA,CASSITDMNTEAFF,TGTGCCAGTAGTATCACAGATATGAACACTGAAGCTTTCTTT
once,TRBJ2-7,TRBV2,TRBD2,CASSTGTSGHEQYF,TGTGCCAGCAGCACCGGGACTAGCGGCCACGAGCAGTACTTC
NA,TRBJ1-2,TRBV7-9,NA,CASSLSWTDYGYTF,TGTGCCAGCAGCCTCAGTTGGACAGACTATGGCTACACCTTC
NA,TRBJ2-1,TRBV11-2,TRBD1,CASSRAGTGYNEQFF,TGTGCCAGCAGCCGCGCCGGGACAGGGTACAATGAGCAGTTCTTC
NA,TRBJ1-2,TRBV4-1,TRBD1,CASSQRETGANYGYTF,TGCGCCAGCAGCCAACGTGAGACAGGGGCCAACTATGGCTACACCTTC
NA,TRBJ1-6,TRBV5-1,NA,CASSLAYNSPLHF,TGCGCCAGCAGCTTGGCTTATAATTCACCCCTCCACTTT
NA,TRBJ2-2,TRBV9,TRBD2,CASSVDTSGNRPAGELFF,TGTGCCAGCAGCGTAGATACTAGCGGGAACCGCCCCGCCGGGGAGCTGTTTTTT
NA,TRBJ1-2,TRBV6-1,TRBD1,CASSEGGQHIYGYTF,TGTGCCAGCAGTGAAGGGGGACAGCATATCTATGGCTACACCTTC
NA,TRBJ1-1,TRBV9,NA,CASSVEATPNTEAFF,TGTGCCAGCAGCGTAGAAGCAACCCCGAACACTGAAGCTTTCTTT
few,TRBJ1-6,TRBV5-8,NA,CASSLAGTNSPLHF,TGTGCCAGCAGCTTGGCAGGGACAAACTCACCCCTCCACTTT
NA,TRBJ2-3,TRBV4-3,TRBD1,CASSQDIGGWTDTQYF,TGCGCCAGCAGCCAAGATATAGGGGGCTGGACAGATACGCAGTATTTT
NA,TRBJ1-2,TRBV5-4,NA,CASSVGTKGNYGYTF,TGTGCCAGCAGCGTGGGGACGAAGGGGAACTATGGCTACACCTTC
NA,TRBJ2-7,TRBV5-1,TRBD2,CASSRGLADYEQYF,TGCGCCAGCAGCCGGGGACTAGCGGACTACGAGCAGTACTTC
once,TRBJ1-2,TRBV19,NA,CASSIPGESGGYTF,TGTGCCAGTAGTATTCCCGGGGAGTCTGGAGGCTACACCTTC
few,TRBJ1-1,TRBV19,NA,CASMGPRGGYEAFF,TGTGCCAGTATGGGCCCCAGGGGCGGTTATGAAGCTTTCTTT
NA,TRBJ2-7,TRBV2,TRBD2,CASRKTGLAVLSSYEQYF,TGTGCCAGCAGGAAAACTGGACTAGCGGTTCTTAGCTCCTACGAGCAGTACTTC
few,TRBJ1-4,TRBV10-3,TRBD1,CAIREDRGDEKLFF,TGTGCCATCAGAGAGGACAGGGGGGATGAAAAACTGTTTTTT
few,TRBJ2-2,TRBV6-1,NA,CASSEQLSNTGELFF,TGTGCCAGCAGTGAACAGTTGTCGAACACCGGGGAGCTGTTTTTT
few,TRBJ1-4,TRBV2,NA,CASTRDKEKLFF,TGTGCCAGCACAAGGGACAAGGAAAAACTGTTTTTT
NA,TRBJ2-7,TRBV5-6,NA,CASGSGVFYEQYF,TGTGCCAGCGGGTCAGGGGTTTTCTACGAGCAGTACTTC
NA,TRBJ2-3,TRBV4-3,NA,CASSSGVGSIRDTQYF,TGCGCCAGCAGCTCGGGAGTAGGTTCGATCCGAGATACGCAGTATTTT
NA,TRBJ1-4,TRBV5-4,TRBD1,CASSRDRAEKLFF,TGTGCCAGCTCCCGGGACAGGGCTGAAAAACTGTTTTTT
NA,TRBJ1-6,TRBV27,NA,CASRGDHNSPLHF,TGTGCCAGCAGGGGAGATCATAATTCACCCCTCCACTTT
NA,TRBJ2-6,TRBV9,TRBD1,CASSVGQGVRSGANVLTF,TGTGCCAGCAGCGTAGGACAGGGGGTTCGCTCTGGGGCCAACGTCCTGACTTTC
once,TRBJ2-1,TRBV10-3,NA,CAISESGTYNEQFF,TGTGCCATCAGTGAGTCCGGGACTTACAATGAGCAGTTCTTC
few,TRBJ2-1,TRBV6-5,TRBD1,CASKPDRGDGNEQFF,TGTGCCAGCAAACCAGACAGGGGGGATGGCAATGAGCAGTTCTTC
NA,TRBJ2-7,TRBV30,NA,CAWSTVGYEQYF,TGTGCCTGGAGTACAGTCGGCTACGAGCAGTACTTC
NA,TRBJ1-2,TRBV10-3,TRBD1,CAIEQGGGYTF,TGTGCCATCGAGCAGGGGGGTGGCTACACCTTC
NA,TRBJ1-2,TRBV5-8,NA,CASSLTVLPKTNYGYTF,TGTGCCAGCAGCTTGACAGTTCTTCCCAAAACTAACTATGGCTACACCTTC
few,TRBJ2-3,TRBV4-2,TRBD2,CASSQEWRELDTQYF,TGTGCCAGCAGCCAAGAATGGCGGGAGCTAGATACGCAGTATTTT
NA,TRBJ2-3,TRBV13,NA,CASSFRGTSTDTQYF,TGTGCCAGCAGCTTCCGGGGGACCAGCACAGATACGCAGTATTTT
few,TRBJ2-5,TRBV2,NA,CASSEALSGTQYF,TGTGCCAGCAGTGAGGCCTTAAGCGGGACCCAGTACTTC
few,TRBJ2-3,TRBV15,NA,CATSSNTDTQYF,TGTGCCACCAGCAGTAACACAGATACGCAGTATTTT